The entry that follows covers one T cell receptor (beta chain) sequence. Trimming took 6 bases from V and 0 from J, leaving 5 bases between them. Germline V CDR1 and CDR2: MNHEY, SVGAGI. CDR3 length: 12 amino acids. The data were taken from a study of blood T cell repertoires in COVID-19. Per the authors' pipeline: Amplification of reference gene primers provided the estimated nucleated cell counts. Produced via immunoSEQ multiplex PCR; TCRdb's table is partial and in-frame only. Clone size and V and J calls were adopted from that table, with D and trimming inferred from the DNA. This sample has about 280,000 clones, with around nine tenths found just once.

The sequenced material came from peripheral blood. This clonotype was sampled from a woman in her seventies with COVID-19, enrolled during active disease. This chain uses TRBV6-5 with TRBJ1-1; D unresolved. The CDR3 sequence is CASRLVNTEAFF. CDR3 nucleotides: TGTGCCAGCAGGCTAGTGAACACTGAAGCTTTCTTT.